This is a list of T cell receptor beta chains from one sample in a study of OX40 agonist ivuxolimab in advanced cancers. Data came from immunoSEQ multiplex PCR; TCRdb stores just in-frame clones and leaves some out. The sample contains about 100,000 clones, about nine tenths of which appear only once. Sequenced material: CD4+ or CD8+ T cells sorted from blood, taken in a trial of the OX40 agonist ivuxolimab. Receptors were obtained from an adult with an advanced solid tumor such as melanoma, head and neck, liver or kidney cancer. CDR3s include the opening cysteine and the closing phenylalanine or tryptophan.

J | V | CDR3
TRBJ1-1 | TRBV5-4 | CASSSRLNRGQGLAEAFF
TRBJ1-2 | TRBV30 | CAWNGGDYGYTF
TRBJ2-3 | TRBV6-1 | CAGSEFEGISTDTQYF
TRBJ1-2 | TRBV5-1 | CASSSNLVSSGYTF
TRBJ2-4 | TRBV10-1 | CASSDGGSKNIQYF
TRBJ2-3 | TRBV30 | CAGGLAGGFTDTQYF
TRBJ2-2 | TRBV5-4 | CASSKRTRNTGELFF
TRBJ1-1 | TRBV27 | CASTPLTGSEAFF
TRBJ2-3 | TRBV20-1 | CSVIGAQYF
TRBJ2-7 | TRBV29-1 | CSVEFRGEFEQYF
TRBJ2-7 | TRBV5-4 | CASSLRGGNSYEQYF
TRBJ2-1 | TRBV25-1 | CASSPTSGRANEQFF
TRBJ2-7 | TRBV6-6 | CASSSTGGIYEQYF
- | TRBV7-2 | CASSSLWAGDPYEQYF
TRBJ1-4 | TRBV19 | CASSRTGVEKLFF
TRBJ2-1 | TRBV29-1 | CSVGHHNEQFF
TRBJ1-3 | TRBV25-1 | CASSPARSGNTIYF
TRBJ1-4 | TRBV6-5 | CASSRIGYNEKLFF
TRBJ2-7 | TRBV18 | CASSPREGLYEQYF
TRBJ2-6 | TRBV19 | CASSIARDFGANVLTF
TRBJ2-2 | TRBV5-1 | CASRPAGRNTGELFF
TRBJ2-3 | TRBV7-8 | CASSLSIGTDTQYF
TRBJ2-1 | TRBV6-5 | CASSYRAPSGYNEQFF
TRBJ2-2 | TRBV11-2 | CASSSVGELFF
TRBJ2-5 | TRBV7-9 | CASSSIGLAGAIQETQYF
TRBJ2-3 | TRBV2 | CASSYQSGSSTDTQYF
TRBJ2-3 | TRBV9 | CASSPPLLTTSTDTQYF
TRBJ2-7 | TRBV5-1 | CASSSGGRYEQYF
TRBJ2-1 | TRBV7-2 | CASSLGLADRRYNEQFF
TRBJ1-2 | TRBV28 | CASSVVGSGGYTF
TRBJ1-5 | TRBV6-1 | CASSVSGGGNQPQHF
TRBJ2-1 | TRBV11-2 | CASSLQRGSYNEQFF
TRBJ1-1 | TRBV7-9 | CASSFTANTEAFF
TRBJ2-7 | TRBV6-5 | CASSSSRGDSYEQYF
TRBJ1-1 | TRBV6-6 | CASSSPPEAFF
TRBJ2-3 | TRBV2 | CASRKGASTDTQYF
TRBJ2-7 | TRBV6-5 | CASRQGAREQYF
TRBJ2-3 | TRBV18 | CASSPTSRRGQNTDTQYF
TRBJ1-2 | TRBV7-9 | CASSLALSYGYTF
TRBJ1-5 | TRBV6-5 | CASSYSWQIGQPQHF
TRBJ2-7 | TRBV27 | CASKMTGGSYEQYF
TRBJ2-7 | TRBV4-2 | CASSQAASSGRLMPYEQYF
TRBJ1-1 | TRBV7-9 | CASSRTGTPEAFF
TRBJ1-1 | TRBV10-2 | CASRSTPNAEAFF
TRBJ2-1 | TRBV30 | CAWTGRAYNEQFF
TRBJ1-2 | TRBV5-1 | CASSLDRGRDGYTF
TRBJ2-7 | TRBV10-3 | CAINRQGVAYEQYF
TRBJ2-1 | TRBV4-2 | CASSSGEAYNEQFF
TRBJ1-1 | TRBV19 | CASRTGNMNTEAFF
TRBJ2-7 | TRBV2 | CASSDRVGAYEQYF
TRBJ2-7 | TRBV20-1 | CSASPAVVQYF
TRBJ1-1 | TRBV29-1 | CSITPRVNTEAFF
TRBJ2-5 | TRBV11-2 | CASSPSGAAGETQYF
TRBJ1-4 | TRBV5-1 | CASSFVGSVPNEKLFF
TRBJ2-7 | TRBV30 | CAWSVGGASYEQYF
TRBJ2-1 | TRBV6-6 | CASTPPASNEQFF
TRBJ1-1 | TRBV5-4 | CASSWDTGEAFF
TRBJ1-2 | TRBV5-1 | CASSLGSGQINYGYTF
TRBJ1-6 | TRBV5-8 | CASGSSRTGRNSPLHF